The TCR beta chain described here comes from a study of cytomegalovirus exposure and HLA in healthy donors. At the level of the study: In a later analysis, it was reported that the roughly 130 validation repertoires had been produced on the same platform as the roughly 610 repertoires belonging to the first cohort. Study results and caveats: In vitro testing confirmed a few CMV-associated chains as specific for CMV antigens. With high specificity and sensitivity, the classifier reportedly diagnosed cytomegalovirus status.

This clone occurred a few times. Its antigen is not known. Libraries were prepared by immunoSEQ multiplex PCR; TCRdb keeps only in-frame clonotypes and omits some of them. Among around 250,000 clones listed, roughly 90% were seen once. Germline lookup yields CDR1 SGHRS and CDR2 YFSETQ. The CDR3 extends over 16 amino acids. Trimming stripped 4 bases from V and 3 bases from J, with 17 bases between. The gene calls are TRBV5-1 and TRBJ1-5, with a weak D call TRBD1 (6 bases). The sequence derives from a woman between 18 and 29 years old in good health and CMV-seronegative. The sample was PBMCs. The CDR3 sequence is CASSPDPGHHNQPQHF. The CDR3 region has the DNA TGCGCCAGCAGCCCGGATCCGGGACATCACAATCAGCCCCAGCATTTT.